The 10 T cell receptor beta chains presented below share a single source sample, sequenced in a study of cytomegalovirus exposure and HLA in healthy donors. The primer mix had 60 Vbeta and 13 Jbeta primers. The method was immunoSEQ multiplex PCR; TCRdb's version includes in-frame clones alone and lacks a portion of them. The table for this sample gives about 87,000 clones. Sequenced material: PBMCs. These receptors all come from a man in his forties or fifties in good health and CMV-seropositive.

V is TRBV30 and J is TRBJ2-6; D might be TRBD1 (6 bases). Germline CDR1 and CDR2: GTSNPN and SVGIG (reference sequence). V shed 3 bases and J shed 0 bases, with 15 bases lying between them. There are 17 residues in the CDR3. As DNA, the CDR3 is TGTGCCTGGAGATCCGACAGGTTCAGCTCTGGGGCCAACGTCCTGACTTTC. It encodes CAWRSDRFSSGANVLTF.

The chain combines TRBV7-2 with TRBJ1-2, with a possible D match to TRBD1 (5 bases). This CDR3 has 15 residues. Germline V lookup: CDR1 SGHTA, CDR2 FQGNSA. V was clipped by 1 base and J by 4 bases, with 13 bases between them. The CDR3 here is CASSLERAGGYGYTF. In DNA form, the CDR3 reads TGTGCCAGCAGCTTAGAGAGGGCGGGGGGCTATGGCTACACCTTC.

The chain recombines TRBV19 with TRBJ1-1, with TRBD1 matching 7 bases. Germline V gene sequence: CDR1 LNHDA, CDR2 SQIVND (reference sequence). The CDR3 is 13 residues long. Trimming cost V 5 bases and J 5 bases; bases outside gene matches: 5. CDR3 residues: CASSVTGATEAFF. The CDR3 coding sequence is TGTGCCAGTAGTGTTACAGGGGCTACTGAAGCTTTCTTT.

V usage is TRBV29-1 and J usage is TRBJ2-1; D is perhaps TRBD2 (5 bases). The CDR3 runs 14 residues. V was clipped by 3 bases and J by 6 bases, with 15 bases between them. In germline, CDR1 is SQVTM, CDR2 ANQGSEA. CDR3 in amino acids: CSVDAGSLINEQFF. The CDR3 nucleotides read TGCAGCGTTGATGCGGGTTCTCTTATCAATGAGCAGTTCTTC.

CDR3 sequence reads: CASSVGGGNEQFF. DNA of the CDR3: TGTGCCAGCAGCGTAGGTGGGGGGAATGAGCAGTTCTTC. The rearrangement links TRBV9 to TRBJ2-1; the D gene is possibly TRBD2 (6 bases). Germline CDR1 SGDLS, CDR2 YYNGEE. With 0 bases removed from V and 7 bases from J, the gap between germline ends came to 8 bases. This CDR3 has 13 residues.

V and J are TRBV27 and TRBJ2-7; 11 bases line up with TRBD2. Germline CDR1 MNHEY, CDR2 SMNVEV (reference sequence). J was trimmed by 4 bases and V by 5 bases; bases with no gene match: 10. The CDR3 spans 16 residues. CDR3 amino acids: CASSPRRTSGPYEQYF. The CDR3 DNA reads TGTGCCAGCAGTCCTCGAAGGACTAGCGGGCCATACGAGCAGTACTTC.

The J gene is TRBJ2-1, the V gene TRBV19, with 13 positions matching TRBD2. The V gene's germline CDR1 is LNHDA and CDR2 SQIVND (reference sequence). This CDR3 is 17 amino acids long. V lost 5 bases and J lost 0; bases outside the gene matches: 4. CDR3 in amino acids: CASSWTSGRNSYNEQFF. The CDR3 nucleotides are TGTGCCAGTAGTTGGACTAGCGGGAGAAACTCCTACAATGAGCAGTTCTTC.

V gene TRBV6-1 combines with J gene TRBJ2-2; 12 bases fit TRBD2. CDR1 is MNHNS and CDR2 is SASEGT in the germline V gene. The trim removed 4 bases at V and 5 bases at J, leaving 5 bases unmatched. CDR3 length equals 16 residues. CDR3 loop: CASSGLAGVGTGELFF. CDR3 DNA sequence: TGTGCCAGCAGTGGACTAGCGGGAGTGGGGACCGGGGAGCTGTTTTTT.

The rearrangement links TRBV7-2 to TRBJ1-2; 10 nucleotides line up with TRBD1. The CDR3 loop spans 14 amino acids. Germline lookup yields CDR1 SGHTA and CDR2 FQGNSA. The junction had 4 bases not matched to a gene; V was cut back by 5 bases and J by 4 bases. CDR3 coding DNA: TGTGCCAGCAGCCCGACAGGGGGCGGCTATGGCTACACCTTC. Protein: CASSPTGGGYGYTF.

This chain connects TRBV18 to TRBJ1-2; TRBD1 might be the D (5 bases). Germline loops: CDR1 KGHSH, CDR2 LQKENI. V was pared by 4 bases and J by 0 bases, with 24 bases between. The CDR3 sequence is 19 residues long. The CDR3 region is CASSQGPRKDQKANYGYTF. In DNA, the CDR3 is TGTGCCAGCTCACAGGGGCCAAGAAAGGATCAAAAGGCTAACTATGGCTACACCTTC.